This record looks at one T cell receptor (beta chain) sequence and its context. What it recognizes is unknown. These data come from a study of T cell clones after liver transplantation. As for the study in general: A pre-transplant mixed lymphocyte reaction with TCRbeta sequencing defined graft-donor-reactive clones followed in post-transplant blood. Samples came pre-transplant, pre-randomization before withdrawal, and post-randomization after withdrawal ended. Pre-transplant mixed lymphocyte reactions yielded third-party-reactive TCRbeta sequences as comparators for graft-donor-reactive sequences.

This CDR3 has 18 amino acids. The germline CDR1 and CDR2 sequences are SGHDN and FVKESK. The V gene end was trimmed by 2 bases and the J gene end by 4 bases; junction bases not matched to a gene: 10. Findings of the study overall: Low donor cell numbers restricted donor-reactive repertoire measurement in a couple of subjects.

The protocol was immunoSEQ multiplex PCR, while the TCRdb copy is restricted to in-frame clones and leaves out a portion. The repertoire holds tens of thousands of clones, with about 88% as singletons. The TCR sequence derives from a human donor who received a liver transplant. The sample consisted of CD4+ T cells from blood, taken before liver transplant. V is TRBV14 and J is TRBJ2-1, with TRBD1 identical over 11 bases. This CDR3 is CASSQRTGRDRGYNEQFF. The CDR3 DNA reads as TGTGCCAGCAGCCAAAGAACCGGCCGGGACAGGGGGTACAATGAGCAGTTCTTC.